The following is a TCR beta chain sequence with its context. Its antigen remains unknown. The entry originates in a study of T cell repertoires in cytomegalovirus infection. This CDR3 region has 13 residues. Germline V gene sequence: CDR1 MGHDK, CDR2 SYGVNS. Trimming stripped 11 bases from V and 10 bases from J, with 18 bases between. TCRdb reanalysed the reads using MiXCR and keeps one entry per CDR3 protein. Of around 310,000 distinct CDR3 sequences listed, just under 30% are singletons. This TCR came from a human donor in good health (CMV status not recorded). Some clones in this sample may be carry-over from other donors' samples. The sample here was cultured PBMCs, taken from culture after CMV antigen stimulation. This chain links TRBV25-1 with TRBJ1-6; D might be TRBD1 (6 bases). The DNA for the CDR3 is TGTGCCTCGGGGGGCGGGCTGAGGTCACCCCTCCACTTT. This codes for CASGGGLRSPLHF.